This entry lists 24 T cell receptor beta chains sequenced from one sample in a study of cytomegalovirus exposure and HLA in healthy donors. Amplification used 60 Vbeta primers and 13 Jbeta primers. TCRdb's copy holds only in-frame clones and misses some; the assay was immunoSEQ multiplex PCR. The sample consists of some 190,000 clones, around 80% of them appearing once. The sample comprised PBMCs. Receptors were obtained from a man aged 18 to 30 in good health and CMV-seronegative.

This clone was detected a few times. The V gene is TRBV11-2, the J gene TRBJ1-1; possibly TRBD1 for D (5 bases). The germline V gene has CDR1 SGHAT and CDR2 FQNNGV. This CDR3 contains 19 residues. V was clipped by 2 bases and J by 5 bases, with 27 bases between them. The CDR3 nucleotides read TGTGCCAGCAGCTTATCCGGGAGGCAGCACCCTTTGGGGGAGACTGAAGCTTTCTTT. It encodes CASSLSGRQHPLGETEAFF.

This chain joins TRBV11-2 and TRBJ1-1; 7 bases match TRBD1. The CDR3 has 14 amino acids. V shed 3 bases, J shed 1 base, and the junction held 2 bases outside the gene matches. The V gene's germline CDR1 is SGHAT and CDR2 FQNNGV. CDR3 DNA sequence: TGTGCCAGCAGCTTCGGGACAGAGAACACTGAAGCTTTCTTT. Translated: CASSFGTENTEAFF.

The chain uses TRBV29-1 and TRBJ2-5, with 11 nucleotides matching TRBD1. The CDR3 runs to 16 residues. The junction had 8 bases not matched to a gene; V was cut back by 0 bases and J by 5 bases. Germline CDR1 reads SQVTM; CDR2 reads ANQGSEA. CDR3 protein: CSVEDRTGGFQETQYF. In nucleotides, the CDR3 is TGCAGCGTTGAAGATAGGACAGGGGGCTTTCAGGAGACCCAGTACTTC.

The chain recombines TRBV6-5 with TRBJ2-7; D is undetermined. The CDR3 spans 13 residues. Germline V gives CDR1 MNHEY, CDR2 SVGAGI. Trimming stripped 3 bases from V and 0 bases from J, with 6 bases between. The DNA for the CDR3 is TGTGCCAGCAGTTATTTCAGCTCCTACGAGCAGTACTTC. Protein product: CASSYFSSYEQYF.

This clone was observed a single time. The CDR3 DNA sequence: TGTGCCAGCAGCTTAGCCCCGGGAGCGGGGTGGGATACGCAGTATTTT. Residues: CASSLAPGAGWDTQYF. The V and J genes are TRBV13 and TRBJ2-3, with 7 bases that match TRBD2. Trimming removed 1 base from V and 6 bases from J; junction bases left unmatched: 10. Germline V gives CDR1 PRHDT, CDR2 FYEKMQ (reference sequence). CDR3 size: 16 residues.

The chain has TRBV6-5 and TRBJ1-2, with TRBD1 matching over 9 bases. This CDR3 has 16 amino acids. Per the germline V gene, CDR1 is MNHEY and CDR2 is SVGAGI. Losses at the gene ends were 3 bases for V and 8 bases for J; bases not matched to a gene: 13. The CDR3 sequence is CASSYRPGQGVWGYTF. The DNA for the CDR3 is TGTGCCAGCAGTTATCGCCCGGGACAGGGCGTCTGGGGCTACACCTTC.

This clone has a count of ten or more. V is TRBV29-1 and J is TRBJ2-1; no clear D. The CDR3 is 15 amino acids. The germline V gene encodes CDR1 SQVTM and CDR2 ANQGSEA. V was trimmed by 0 bases and J by 0 bases, leaving 9 bases between them. The CDR3 region has the DNA TGCAGCGTTGAAGACGTTCCGAGCTCCTACAATGAGCAGTTCTTC. The encoded protein is CSVEDVPSSYNEQFF.

The V gene is TRBV18, the J gene TRBJ2-3; 9 bases are a match to TRBD1. The germline V gene encodes CDR1 KGHSH and CDR2 LQKENI. This CDR3 has 16 amino acids. The V gene end was trimmed by 3 bases and the J gene end by 2 bases; junction bases not matched to a gene: 6. CDR3 residues: CASSPLGTGNTDTQYF. CDR3 in DNA: TGTGCCAGCTCACCCCTGGGGACAGGGAACACAGATACGCAGTATTTT.

This chain links TRBV5-4 with TRBJ2-3; tentatively, D is TRBD2 (6 bases). CDR1 SGHNT and CDR2 YYREEE come from the germline V gene (reference sequence). This CDR3 contains 15 residues. Trimming left V 2 bases short and J 2 bases short, with 12 bases between. The CDR3 DNA sequence: TGTGCCAGCAGCTTTTTTGGCGGGGCCACAGATACGCAGTATTTT. Translating it yields CASSFFGGATDTQYF. The full variable domain, rest sourced from reference TRBV5-4 and TRBJ2-3, is ETGVTQSPTHLIKTRGQQVTLRCSSQSGHNTVSWYQQALGQGPQFIFQYYREEENGRGNFPPRFSGLQFPNYSSELNVNALELDDSALYLCASSFFGGATDTQYFGPGTRLTVL.

The chain combines TRBV7-9 with TRBJ2-2; TRBD2 matches at 7 bases. The V segment lost 1 base and the J segment 0 bases; nucleotides outside the gene matches: 5. This CDR3 region has 17 residues. Germline V gene lookup returns CDR1 SEHNR and CDR2 FQNEAQ (reference sequence). The chain's CDR3 is CASSLGLADSNTGELFF. The CDR3 coding sequence is TGTGCCAGCAGCTTAGGGCTAGCGGATTCGAACACCGGGGAGCTGTTTTTT.

This clone showed up just once. V is TRBV27 and J is TRBJ2-1, with a possible D match to TRBD1 (5 bases). The CDR3 runs 14 residues. The V and J ends lost 5 bases and 2 bases respectively, with 10 bases between them. From germline, CDR1 is MNHEY and CDR2 SMNVEV (reference sequence). The CDR3 reads CASSEPTAYNEQFF. The CDR3 DNA is TGTGCCAGCAGTGAACCGACAGCCTACAATGAGCAGTTCTTC.

The chain recombines TRBV6-5 with TRBJ1-6, with TRBD1 as a possible D gene (5 bases). V lost 0 bases and J 9 bases, leaving 12 bases between the germline ends. CDR3 length: 15 amino acids. Looked up from germline, CDR1 is MNHEY and CDR2 is SVGAGI. CDR3 loop: CASSYSGQRFSPLHF. CDR3 DNA sequence: TGTGCCAGCAGTTACTCGGGGCAGAGATTTTCACCCCTCCACTTT.

V is TRBV19 and J is TRBJ2-2; 9 bases fit TRBD1. With V trimmed by 9 bases and J by 9 bases, 8 bases remained unmatched. The CDR3 is 13 residues long. CDR1 LNHDA and CDR2 SQIVND come from the germline V gene (reference sequence). The CDR3 region has the DNA TGTGCCAGCGCCGGGACAGGGCTCCGGGAGCTGTTTTTT. The encoded protein is CASAGTGLRELFF.

The gene calls are TRBV7-5 and TRBJ2-3; TRBD2 is the table's D call, not checked against the DNA. TRBV7-5 is described as a pseudogene. CDR3 length: 15 amino acids. In nucleotides, the CDR3 is TGTGCCAGAAGCTTAGTCGATAGTGGCACAGATACGCAGTATTTT. This sequence encodes CARSLVDSGTDTQYF.

The chain couples TRBV5-1 to TRBJ2-3, with a tentative D call TRBD1 (5 bases). CDR3 length equals 15 residues. The V and J ends lost 2 bases and 0 bases respectively, with 10 bases between them. CDR1 is SGHRS and CDR2 is YFSETQ in the germline V gene. In nucleotides, the CDR3 is TGCGCCAGCAGCTTACAGGACACTAGCACAGATACGCAGTATTTT. This translates into CASSLQDTSTDTQYF.

The genes are TRBV30 and TRBJ2-7, with TRBD1 as a possible D gene (5 bases). Trimming pared 4 bases from V and 1 base from J, leaving 11 bases between. This CDR3 spans 13 amino acids. The germline gives CDR1 GTSNPN, CDR2 SVGIG (reference sequence). The CDR3 loop reads CAWTGSRSYEQYF. Here the CDR3 DNA reads TGTGCCTGGACAGGGTCTAGATCCTACGAGCAGTACTTC.

About this clone: At one end the junction does not follow the germline gene, possibly because of a read error. This chain joins TRBV5-1 and TRBJ1-2, with a possible D match to TRBD1 (5 bases). CDR1 SGHRS and CDR2 YFSETQ come from the germline V gene. This CDR3 is built from 14 residues. The CDR3 loop reads CASSQADRTYGYPF. The CDR3 DNA reads as TGCGCCAGCAGCCAAGCCGACAGAACCTATGGCTACCCCTTC.

V usage is TRBV15 and J usage is TRBJ1-1; D gene unclear. V shed 0 bases and J shed 11 bases, with 13 bases lying between them. The CDR3 has 13 amino acids. The germline V gene encodes CDR1 LNHNV and CDR2 YYDKDF (reference sequence). CDR3 in DNA: TGTGCCACCAGCAGAGATGGGAGGGAGTCGGCTTTCTTT. Its translation is CATSRDGRESAFF.

The chain employs TRBV30 and TRBJ2-7; 8 nucleotides match TRBD2. The J segment lost 2 bases and the V segment lost 2 bases, leaving 8 bases of the junction unmatched. This CDR3 has 15 amino acids. Germline V gives CDR1 GTSNPN, CDR2 SVGIG (reference sequence). CDR3 protein: CAWSTGGNVAYEQYF. CDR3 sequence (DNA): TGTGCCTGGAGTACGGGGGGGAACGTTGCCTACGAGCAGTACTTC. The entire variable domain, with the rest obtained from reference TRBV30 and TRBJ2-7, is as follows: SQTIHQWPATLVQPVGSPLSLECTVEGTSNPNLYWYRQAAGRGLQLLFYSVGIGQISSEVPQNLSASRPQDRQFILSSKKLLLSDSGFYLCAWSTGGNVAYEQYFGPGTRLTVT.

V is TRBV5-1 and J is TRBJ1-1; 9 bases are shared with TRBD1. The CDR3 is 16 residues long. Germline CDR1 and CDR2: SGHRS and YFSETQ. J lost 4 bases, V lost 1 base, and 8 bases had no gene match. DNA for the CDR3: TGCGCCAGCAGCTTGTCAACAGGGGGCGCCGGCACTGAAGCTTTCTTT. Residues: CASSLSTGGAGTEAFF.

V is TRBV18 and J is TRBJ2-3, with 9 positions matching TRBD1. With 5 bases clipped from V and 4 bases from J, the junction kept 7 bases outside the gene matches. Germline V gives CDR1 KGHSH, CDR2 LQKENI. This CDR3 is built from 15 residues. This CDR3 is CASSSDRGSADTQYF. The DNA for the CDR3 is TGTGCCAGCTCATCAGACAGGGGGTCGGCAGATACGCAGTATTTT.

The gene calls are TRBV5-6 and TRBJ2-1; TRBD2 matches at 8 bases. Germline V lookup: CDR1 SGHDT, CDR2 YYEEEE. The CDR3 contains 16 residues. V shed 0 bases and J 2 bases; nucleotides not matched to a gene: 4. The CDR3 loop is CASSLDRGGTYNEQFF. CDR3 nucleotide sequence: TGTGCCAGCAGCTTGGATCGGGGGGGGACCTACAATGAGCAGTTCTTC.

This clone was counted only a few times. The sample contains more than one DNA sequence encoding this CDR3. The V gene is TRBV7-9, the J gene TRBJ2-7; possibly TRBD2 for D (6 bases). The CDR3 spans 12 residues. The ends were cut back, 0 bases at V and 6 bases at J, with 6 bases in the middle. Germline V gene sequence: CDR1 SEHNR, CDR2 FQNEAQ (reference sequence). The CDR3 DNA is TGTGCCAGCAGCTTAGCGGGAGGCGAGCAGTACTTC. It specifies CASSLAGGEQYF.

The rearrangement uses TRBV18 and TRBJ1-5; the D gene is possibly TRBD1 (5 bases). The V and J ends lost 4 bases and 0 bases respectively, with 13 bases between them. Germline loops: CDR1 KGHSH, CDR2 LQKENI. CDR3 length: 16 residues. DNA for the CDR3: TGTGCCAGCTCACGTTCAGCAGGGTATAGCAATCAGCCCCAGCATTTT. Encoded protein: CASSRSAGYSNQPQHF.